A single T cell receptor (beta chain) is shown here with its context. The target antigen is unknown. The CDR3 consists of 13 residues. The germline V gene encodes CDR1 MNHEY and CDR2 SMNVEV (reference sequence). With V trimmed by 5 bases and J by 7 bases, 8 bases remained unmatched. These data belong to a study of lymphopenia after photon versus proton radiotherapy. Study-level points and caveats: Under photons, naive T cells and diversity fell while effector/memory populations rose. After the lymphocyte nadir, photon-treated repertoires showed oligoclonal expansion, especially of CD8+ Temra cells. Authors raise, but do not show, better survival with proton therapy.

Only in-frame clones appear in the TCRdb table, and some are missing; sequencing was by immunoSEQ multiplex PCR. The data contain tens of thousands of clones, around 83% of them singletons. The J gene is TRBJ2-7, the V gene TRBV27; 7 positions agree with TRBD2. Material: peripheral blood, obtained from a patient treated with proton-based radiotherapy. This receptor was identified in a woman aged 70-85 years with pancreatic cancer. CDR3 protein: CASSPLGGEEQYF. CDR3 DNA: TGTGCCAGCAGTCCCTTGGGGGGGGAAGAGCAGTACTTC.